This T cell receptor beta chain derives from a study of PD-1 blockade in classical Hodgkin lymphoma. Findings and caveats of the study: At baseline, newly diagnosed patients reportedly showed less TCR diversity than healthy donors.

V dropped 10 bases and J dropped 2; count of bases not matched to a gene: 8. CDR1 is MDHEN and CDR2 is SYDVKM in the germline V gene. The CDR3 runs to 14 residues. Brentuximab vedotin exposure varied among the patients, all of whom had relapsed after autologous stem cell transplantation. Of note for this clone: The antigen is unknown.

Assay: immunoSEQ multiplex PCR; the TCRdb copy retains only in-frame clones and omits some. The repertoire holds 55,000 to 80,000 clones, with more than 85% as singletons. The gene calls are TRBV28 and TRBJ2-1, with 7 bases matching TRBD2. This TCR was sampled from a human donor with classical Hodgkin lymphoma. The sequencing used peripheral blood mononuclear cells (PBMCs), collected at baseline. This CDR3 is CAILLAAPYNEQFF. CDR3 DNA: TGTGCCATCCTCCTAGCGGCTCCCTACAATGAGCAGTTCTTC.